Detailed here is one T cell receptor beta chain. As yet, its antigen is unknown. The PCR had 60 Vbeta and 13 Jbeta primers. Produced via immunoSEQ multiplex PCR; TCRdb's table is partial and in-frame only. The table includes about 120,000 clones, 70% to 85% detected once. These data belong to a study of cytomegalovirus exposure and HLA in healthy donors. Germline loops: CDR1 SGHTA, CDR2 FQGNSA. Trimming cost V 4 bases and J 0 bases, with 14 bases left between them. The CDR3 has 16 amino acids. Whole-study results and caveats: TCR beta chain V- and J-gene trimming was linked, in a later analysis, to a missense variant in DCLRE1C. TRBV6-2, TRBV6-3 and some other V segments were excluded as indistinguishable. High sensitivity and specificity were reportedly achieved when the classifier diagnosed cytomegalovirus status.

The sequence was obtained from a woman in her 50s in good health and CMV-seropositive. The V and J genes are TRBV7-2 and TRBJ2-3, with D perhaps TRBD1 (6 bases). The sequencing input was PBMCs. The CDR3 DNA reads as TGTGCCAGCAGCTACAGGGCATCGGCTAGCACAGATACGCAGTATTTT. Protein sequence: CASSYRASASTDTQYF.